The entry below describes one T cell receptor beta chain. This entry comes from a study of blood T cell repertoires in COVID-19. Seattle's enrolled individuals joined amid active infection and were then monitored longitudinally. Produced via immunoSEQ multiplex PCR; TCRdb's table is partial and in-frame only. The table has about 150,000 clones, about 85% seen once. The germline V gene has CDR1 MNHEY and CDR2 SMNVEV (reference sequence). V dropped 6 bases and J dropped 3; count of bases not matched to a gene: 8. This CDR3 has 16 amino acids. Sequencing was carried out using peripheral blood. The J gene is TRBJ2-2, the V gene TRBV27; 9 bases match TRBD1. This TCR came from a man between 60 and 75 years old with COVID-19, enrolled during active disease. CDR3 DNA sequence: TGTGCCAGCAGAGAAAGGACAGGGGTCTACACCGGGGAGCTGTTTTTT. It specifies CASRERTGVYTGELFF.